This TCR beta chain was sequenced in a study of beta chain features in type 1 diabetes. The germline V gene has CDR1 SQVTM and CDR2 ANQGSEA. After removal of 2 bases from V and 2 bases from J, the junction contained 2 bases not matched to a gene. The CDR3 has 13 residues. Sequenced material consisted of expressed TCRB transcripts (all of the isolated RNA was reverse transcribed). Profiling relied on immunoSEQ multiplex PCR, and the TCRdb table lists in-frame clones only, not all of them. The sample gives under 350,000 clones, around 7.3% of which show up once; 1% is in the top ten. Remarks on this clone: Other nucleotide sequences in the sample specify the same CDR3.

This TCR derives from a young woman in good health. This chain links TRBV29-1 with TRBJ1-2, with 7 bases aligning to TRBD1. Material for sequencing was central memory CD4+ T cells from blood. The CDR3 DNA reads as TGCAGCGTTGAAAAGGGACAGAACTATGGCTACACCTTC. Its protein is CSVEKGQNYGYTF.